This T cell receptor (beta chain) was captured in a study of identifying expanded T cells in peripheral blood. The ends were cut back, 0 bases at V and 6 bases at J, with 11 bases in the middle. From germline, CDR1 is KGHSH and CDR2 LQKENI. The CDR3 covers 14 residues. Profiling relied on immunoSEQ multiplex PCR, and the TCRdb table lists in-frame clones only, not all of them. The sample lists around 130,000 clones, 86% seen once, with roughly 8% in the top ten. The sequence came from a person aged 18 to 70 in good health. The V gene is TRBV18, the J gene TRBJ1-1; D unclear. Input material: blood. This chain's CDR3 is CASSPPEGFAEAFF. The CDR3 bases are TGTGCCAGCTCACCACCAGAAGGGTTTGCTGAAGCTTTCTTT.